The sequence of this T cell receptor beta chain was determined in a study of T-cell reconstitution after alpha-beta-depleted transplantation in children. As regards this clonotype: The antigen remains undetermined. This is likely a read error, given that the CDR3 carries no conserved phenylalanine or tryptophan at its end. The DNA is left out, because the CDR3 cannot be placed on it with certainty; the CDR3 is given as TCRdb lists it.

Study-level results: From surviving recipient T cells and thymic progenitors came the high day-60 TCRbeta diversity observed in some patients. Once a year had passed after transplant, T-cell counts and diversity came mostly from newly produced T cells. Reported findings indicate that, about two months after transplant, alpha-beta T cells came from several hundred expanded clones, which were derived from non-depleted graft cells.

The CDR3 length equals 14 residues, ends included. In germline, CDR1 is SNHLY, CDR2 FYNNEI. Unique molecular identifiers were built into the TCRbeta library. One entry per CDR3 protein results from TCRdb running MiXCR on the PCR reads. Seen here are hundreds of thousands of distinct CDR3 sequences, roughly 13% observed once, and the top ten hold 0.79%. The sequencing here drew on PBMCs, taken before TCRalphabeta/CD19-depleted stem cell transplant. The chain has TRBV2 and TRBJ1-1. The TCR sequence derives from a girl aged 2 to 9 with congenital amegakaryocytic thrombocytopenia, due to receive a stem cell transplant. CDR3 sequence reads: CASSEALLRRGGIG.